The clone carrying this TCR beta chain has only a few counts. The sample comes from a study of cytomegalovirus exposure and HLA in healthy donors. Measured with immunoSEQ multiplex PCR; TCRdb has only the in-frame clones, and not every one. Of 130,000 or so clones in the sample, about 90% were seen once. The clonotype comes from a man aged 25-45 years in good health and CMV-seronegative. The sample was PBMCs.

The CDR3 bases are TGTGCCAGCAGCTCATCAGGGTTTGGCTACACCTTC. It is translated as CASSSSGFGYTF. V and J are TRBV11-2 and TRBJ1-2, with D perhaps TRBD1 (5 bases). Trimming cost V 4 bases and J 7 bases, with 10 bases left between them. Germline-derived CDR1 and CDR2 are SGHAT and FQNNGV. CDR3 length: 12 residues.